This TCR beta chain was identified during a study of blood T cells in healthy people across ages. Study background: The template switching approach captured approximately one barcoded beta molecule for every two T cells.

The CDR3 totals 20 residues. The germline V gene encodes CDR1 MGHRA and CDR2 YSYEKL. This clonotype turned up a few times. Its antigen is not identified. Total RNA extracted from each sample amounted to at least 6 micrograms. The use of a sample-barcoded 5' primer and a J-beta primer mix characterized a second PCR of about 7 to 12 cycles. A template-switch adaptor containing 12 random nucleotides labeled each cDNA molecule. MiXCR, run by TCRdb on the 5' RACE reads, gives a single entry per CDR3 protein. In the table there are 780,000 or so distinct CDR3 sequences, around 50% of which are singletons. General observations from the study: Roughly linear declines in TCR beta diversity per million T cells occurred with age.

The chain has TRBV4-1 and TRBJ2-5; 9 bases match TRBD2. Judging by the DNA end, TRBJ2-7 fits better; the J call may be wrong. The sequence was collected from a man in his forties in good health. The specimen sequenced was blood. In DNA form, the CDR3 reads TGCGCCAGCAGCCAAGAATCTCCCGCCCTAGGGCGGGAGGGAAGCTACGAGCAGTACTTC. This encodes CASSQESPALGREGSYEQYF.